This entry describes one T cell receptor beta chain. This entry belongs to a study of blood T cells in healthy people across ages. Next came a second PCR, run for 7 to 11 cycles, which used a sample-barcoded 5' primer along with a J-beta primer mix. TCRdb re-called the 5' RACE reads through MiXCR, storing one row per CDR3 protein. Counted here are about 1.1 million distinct CDR3 sequences, around two fifths occurring once; the ten biggest clones make up less than 15%. The V segment lost 6 bases and the J segment 14 bases; nucleotides outside the gene matches: 8. The CDR3 consists of 12 residues. Per the germline V gene, CDR1 is MNHEY and CDR2 is SMNVEV (reference sequence).

Sequencing input: blood. This sequence originates from a man aged 18 to 30 in good health. The V call is TRBV27, the J call TRBJ2-1, with TRBD1 matching 9 bases. The CDR3 reads CASRWDREIEFF. The CDR3 DNA is TGTGCCAGCAGGTGGGACAGGGAGATAGAGTTCTTC.